These 7 T cell receptor beta chains were sequenced from one sample in a study of blood T cell repertoires in COVID-19. The data were produced by immunoSEQ multiplex PCR, yet TCRdb's version contains in-frame clones alone and is incomplete. The sample lists under 200,000 clones; 79% were seen once. The material sequenced was peripheral blood. All receptors derive from a man in his sixties with active or convalescent COVID-19.

The chain couples TRBV15 to TRBJ2-3, with TRBD2 matching over 7 bases. J gave up 0 bases and V 1 base, and 7 bases lay outside the gene matches. Germline values: CDR1 LNHNV, CDR2 YYDKDF (reference sequence). This CDR3 is built from 17 residues. The CDR3: CATSRALSGTSTDTQYF. CDR3 nucleotides: TGTGCCACCAGCAGAGCACTCAGCGGGACTAGCACAGATACGCAGTATTTT.

This rearrangement joins TRBV19 to TRBJ2-7, with 10 bases identical to TRBD1. Trimming at V came to 6 bases and at J to 0 bases, leaving 8 bases not matched to a gene. Looked up from germline, CDR1 is LNHDA and CDR2 is SQIVND (reference sequence). The CDR3 is 16 amino acids. The CDR3 loop is CASSIATGGSSYEQYF. DNA for the CDR3: TGTGCCAGTAGCATCGCGACAGGGGGCAGCTCCTACGAGCAGTACTTC.

The chain employs TRBV9 and TRBJ1-5, with D unresolved. Between the trimmed V and J ends, which lost 0 bases and 4 bases, there was a span of 5 bases. The germline V gene has CDR1 SGDLS and CDR2 YYNGEE. CDR3 length: 13 residues. CDR3 residues: CASSVAPNQPQHF. CDR3 DNA: TGTGCCAGCAGCGTAGCCCCGAATCAGCCCCAGCATTTT. Using reference TRBV9 and TRBJ1-5 for the parts outside the CDR3, the full variable domain is DSGVTQTPKHLITATGQRVTLRCSPRSGDLSVYWYQQSLDQGLQFLIQYYNGEERAKGNILERFSAQQFPDLHSELNLSSLELGDSALYFCASSVAPNQPQHFGDGTRLSIL.

This clone was recorded a few times. J is TRBJ2-1 and V is TRBV3-1 (or the pseudogene TRBV3-2); 13 bases match TRBD2. The germline CDR1 and CDR2 sequences are LGHDT and YNNKEL (reference sequence). The CDR3 is 17 residues long. Trimming removed 3 bases from V and 0 bases from J; junction bases left unmatched: 2. DNA for the CDR3: TGTGCCAGCAGCCACTGGACTAGCGGGAGCTCCTACAATGAGCAGTTCTTC. Its translation: CASSHWTSGSSYNEQFF.

The chain employs TRBV3-1 (or the pseudogene TRBV3-2) and TRBJ2-2; 10 bases map to TRBD1. V trimming: 2 bases; J trimming: 0 bases; junction bases outside the gene matches: 6. Germline CDR1 reads LGHDT; CDR2 reads YNNKEL (reference sequence). CDR3 length: 18 amino acids. The CDR3 is CASSQPTGGRANTGELFF. DNA of the CDR3: TGTGCCAGCAGCCAACCGACAGGGGGCAGAGCGAACACCGGGGAGCTGTTTTTT.

This clone turned up a few times. V is TRBV6-1 and J is TRBJ1-3, with TRBD1 identical over 9 bases. CDR3 length equals 14 residues. V dropped 8 bases and J dropped 4; count of bases not matched to a gene: 6. CDR1 and CDR2 from the germline V gene are MNHNS and SASEGT. DNA for the CDR3: TGTGCCAGCCGGATCGGGACAGGGGGAAACACCATATATTTT. Encoded protein: CASRIGTGGNTIYF.

The chain couples TRBV29-1 to TRBJ1-2; D gene ambiguous. This CDR3 spans 13 amino acids. Germline CDR1 and CDR2: SQVTM and ANQGSEA. Trimming removed 4 bases at V and 4 bases at J, with 13 bases between. As DNA, the CDR3 is TGCAGCGTTGTGTCCGGGTTGGGCTATGGCTACACCTTC. It is translated as CSVVSGLGYGYTF.